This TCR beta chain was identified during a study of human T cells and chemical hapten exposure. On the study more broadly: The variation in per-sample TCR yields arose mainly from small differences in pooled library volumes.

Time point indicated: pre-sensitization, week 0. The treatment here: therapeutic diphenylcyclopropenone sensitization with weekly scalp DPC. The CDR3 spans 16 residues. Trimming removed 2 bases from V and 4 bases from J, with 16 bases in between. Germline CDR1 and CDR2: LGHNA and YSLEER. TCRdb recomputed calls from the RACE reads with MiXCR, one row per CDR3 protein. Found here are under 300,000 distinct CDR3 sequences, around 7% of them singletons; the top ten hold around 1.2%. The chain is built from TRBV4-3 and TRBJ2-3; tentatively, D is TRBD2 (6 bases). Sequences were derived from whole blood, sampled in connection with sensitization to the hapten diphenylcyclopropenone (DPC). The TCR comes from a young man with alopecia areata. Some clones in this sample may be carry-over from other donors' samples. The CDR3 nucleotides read TGCGCCAGCAGCCAACGATCCTCCACGGGGGCAGATACGCAGTATTTT. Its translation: CASSQRSSTGADTQYF.